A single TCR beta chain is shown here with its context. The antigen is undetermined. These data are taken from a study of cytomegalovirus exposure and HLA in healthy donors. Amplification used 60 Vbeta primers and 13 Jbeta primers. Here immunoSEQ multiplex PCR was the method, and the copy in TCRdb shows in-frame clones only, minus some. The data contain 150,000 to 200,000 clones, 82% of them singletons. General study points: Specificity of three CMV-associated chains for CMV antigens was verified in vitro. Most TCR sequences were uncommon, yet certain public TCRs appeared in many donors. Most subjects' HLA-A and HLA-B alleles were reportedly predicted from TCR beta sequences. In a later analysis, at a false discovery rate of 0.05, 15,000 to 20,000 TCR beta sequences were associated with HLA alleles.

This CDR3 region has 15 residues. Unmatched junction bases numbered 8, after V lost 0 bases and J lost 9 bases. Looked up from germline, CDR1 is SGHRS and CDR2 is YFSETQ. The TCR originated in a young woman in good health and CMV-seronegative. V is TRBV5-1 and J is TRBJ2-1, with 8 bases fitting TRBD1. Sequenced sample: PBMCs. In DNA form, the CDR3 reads TGCGCCAGCAGCTTGGTCGCAGGGGGCATCAGTGAGCAGTTCTTC. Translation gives CASSLVAGGISEQFF.